The rows below give T cell receptor beta chains drawn from one sample of a study of early T cells in non-severe SARS-CoV-2 infection. TCRdb ran MiXCR on the 5' RACE reads and lists one entry per CDR3 protein. The table lists tens of thousands of distinct CDR3 sequences, around 11% of them singletons. The source material was whole blood, sampled at baseline. The receptors derive from an adult who was a healthcare worker with PCR-confirmed SARS-CoV-2 infection or an uninfected control (not recorded which). The donor label of this sample is uncertain. Both conserved end residues are part of each CDR3. The order of the fields is V gene, D gene, clone size, J gene, CDR3 DNA, CDR3 protein. The D gene is left open where the match is weak. Clone size is shown for a subset of rows, as once, few, many or a class of expanded clone.

V gene: TRBV11-2
D gene: TRBD2
clone size: few
J gene: TRBJ2-3
CDR3 DNA: TGTGCCAGCAGCTTAGGGGCTAGCGGGTTAGGCACAGATACGCAGTATTTT
CDR3 protein: CASSLGASGLGTDTQYF

V gene: TRBV24-1
D gene: .
clone size: .
J gene: TRBJ1-2
CDR3 DNA: TGTGCCACCAGTGATTTAGCACATAACTATGGCTACACCTTC
CDR3 protein: CATSDLAHNYGYTF

V gene: TRBV9
D gene: .
clone size: .
J gene: TRBJ1-2
CDR3 DNA: TGTGCCAGCAGCGTAGTCTATGACAGGCGGAGGATGGGTGACTATGGCTACACCTTC
CDR3 protein: CASSVVYDRRRMGDYGYTF

V gene: TRBV29-1
D gene: .
clone size: .
J gene: TRBJ2-2
CDR3 DNA: TGCAGCGCTGGGTCGTCGGCCGGGGAGCTGTTTTTT
CDR3 protein: CSAGSSAGELFF

V gene: TRBV7-9
D gene: .
clone size: few
J gene: TRBJ1-1
CDR3 DNA: TGTGCCAGCAACCCCCCGGGGGTCGGGCTGAACACTGAAGCTTTCTTT
CDR3 protein: CASNPPGVGLNTEAFF

V gene: TRBV29-1
D gene: TRBD1
clone size: .
J gene: TRBJ2-5
CDR3 DNA: TGCAGCGTTGAGGGGACAGACGGGCAAGAGACCCAGTACTTC
CDR3 protein: CSVEGTDGQETQYF

V gene: TRBV7-2
D gene: TRBD1
clone size: many
J gene: TRBJ2-3
CDR3 DNA: TGTGCCAGCAGCTTAGCCGGGACAGGGGCGGGAGATACGCAGTATTTT
CDR3 protein: CASSLAGTGAGDTQYF

V gene: TRBV7-2
D gene: .
clone size: .
J gene: TRBJ2-2
CDR3 DNA: TGTGCCAGCAGCTTGACAGGACCGAACACCGGGGAGCTGTTTTTT
CDR3 protein: CASSLTGPNTGELFF

V gene: TRBV6-6
D gene: .
clone size: many
J gene: TRBJ1-1
CDR3 DNA: TGTGCCAGCAGTTACCGGACGGACTTGAACACTGAAGCTTTCTTT
CDR3 protein: CASSYRTDLNTEAFF

V gene: TRBV11-2
D gene: .
clone size: few
J gene: TRBJ2-3
CDR3 DNA: TGTGCCAGCAGCTTACGACTCGGGGATACGCAGTATTTT
CDR3 protein: CASSLRLGDTQYF

V gene: TRBV5-1
D gene: .
clone size: few
J gene: TRBJ2-1
CDR3 DNA: TGCGCCAGCAGCTTGCAAGGGGCAAGCTCCTACAATGAGCAGTTCTTC
CDR3 protein: CASSLQGASSYNEQFF

V gene: TRBV10-1
D gene: .
clone size: .
J gene: TRBJ2-2
CDR3 DNA: TGCGCCAGCAGTGGTCAGGAGCTCCCGAACACCGGGGAGCTGTTTTTT
CDR3 protein: CASSGQELPNTGELFF

V gene: TRBV20-1
D gene: .
clone size: few
J gene: TRBJ2-4
CDR3 DNA: TGCAGTGCTAGAGATCCCGGGACCCCTGGGGCCAAAAACATTCAGTACTTC
CDR3 protein: CSARDPGTPGAKNIQYF

V gene: TRBV7-9
D gene: .
clone size: .
J gene: TRBJ2-6
CDR3 DNA: TGTGCCAGCAGCCCCGGACGGAGGAGCTCTGGGGCCAACGTCCTGACTTTC
CDR3 protein: CASSPGRRSSGANVLTF

V gene: TRBV7-8
D gene: .
clone size: few
J gene: TRBJ2-5
CDR3 DNA: TGTGCCAGCAGCTTCATGACACAAAAAGAGACCCAGTACTTC
CDR3 protein: CASSFMTQKETQYF

V gene: TRBV5-1
D gene: TRBD2
clone size: .
J gene: TRBJ2-3
CDR3 DNA: TGCGCCAGCAGCTCGCGACGAGGACTAGCGGGGCCCGACGATACGCAGTATTTT
CDR3 protein: CASSSRRGLAGPDDTQYF

V gene: TRBV7-2
D gene: TRBD1
clone size: many
J gene: TRBJ1-1
CDR3 DNA: TGTGCCAGCAGCGTCGGACAGGGAGGTACTGAAGCTTTCTTT
CDR3 protein: CASSVGQGGTEAFF

V gene: TRBV10-1
D gene: TRBD1
clone size: few
J gene: TRBJ2-4
CDR3 DNA: TGCGCCAGCAGTGGACAGGGAGAGGGGGACATTCAGTACTTC
CDR3 protein: CASSGQGEGDIQYF

V gene: TRBV20-1
D gene: .
clone size: .
J gene: TRBJ2-1
CDR3 DNA: TGCAGTGCTAGAGTGGGCAGGGGACCCTACAATGAGCAGTTCTTC
CDR3 protein: CSARVGRGPYNEQFF

V gene: TRBV7-9
D gene: .
clone size: .
J gene: TRBJ1-2
CDR3 DNA: TGTGCCAGCAGCTTATGGGGCCTTGATGGCTACACCTTC
CDR3 protein: CASSLWGLDGYTF

V gene: TRBV6-2/TRBV6-3
D gene: .
clone size: few
J gene: TRBJ2-1
CDR3 DNA: TGTGCCAGCAGTAGGGGTCGATACAATGAGCAGTTCTTC
CDR3 protein: CASSRGRYNEQFF

V gene: TRBV7-3
D gene: .
clone size: many
J gene: TRBJ2-1
CDR3 DNA: TGTGCCAGCAGCTTAGGGCAAACCAATGAGCAGTTCTTC
CDR3 protein: CASSLGQTNEQFF

V gene: TRBV7-3
D gene: .
clone size: few
J gene: TRBJ2-1
CDR3 DNA: TGTGCCAGCAGCCCCCCGGGACGGGTATCCAATGAGCAGTTCTTC
CDR3 protein: CASSPPGRVSNEQFF

V gene: TRBV4-1
D gene: TRBD2
clone size: .
J gene: TRBJ2-2
CDR3 DNA: TGCGCCAGCAGCCAAGCTGGCCGCGGGGGGGCTGAGACCGGGGAGCTGTTTTTT
CDR3 protein: CASSQAGRGGAETGELFF

V gene: TRBV2
D gene: .
clone size: few
J gene: TRBJ2-4
CDR3 DNA: TGTGCCAGCAGGGCAGCTCTAGCCAAAAACATTCAGTACTTC
CDR3 protein: CASRAALAKNIQYF

V gene: TRBV5-1
D gene: .
clone size: few
J gene: TRBJ1-2
CDR3 DNA: TGCGCCAGCAGCTTGGATATGGCCCCTAACTATGGCTACACCTTC
CDR3 protein: CASSLDMAPNYGYTF

V gene: TRBV12-3/TRBV12-4
D gene: TRBD2
clone size: .
J gene: TRBJ2-1
CDR3 DNA: TGTGCCAGCAGCCAACCAGGACTAGCGGGGGGGGATAAGTTCTTC
CDR3 protein: CASSQPGLAGGDKFF

V gene: TRBV5-6
D gene: .
clone size: .
J gene: TRBJ2-1
CDR3 DNA: TGTGCCAGCAGCTCGGGGACTGTCAATGAGCAGTTCTTC
CDR3 protein: CASSSGTVNEQFF

V gene: TRBV27
D gene: .
clone size: .
J gene: TRBJ2-1
CDR3 DNA: TGTGCCAGCAGGAAGACTCAGGGAATTTCAAGGCAGTTCTTC
CDR3 protein: CASRKTQGISRQFF

V gene: TRBV3-1
D gene: TRBD2
clone size: many
J gene: TRBJ2-3
CDR3 DNA: TGTGCCAGCAGCCCGGGGACTACCAGCACAGATACGCAGTATTTT
CDR3 protein: CASSPGTTSTDTQYF

V gene: TRBV4-2
D gene: .
clone size: few
J gene: TRBJ1-1
CDR3 DNA: TGTGCCAGCAGCCAAGATAATCTCGGGAACACTGAAGCTTTCTTT
CDR3 protein: CASSQDNLGNTEAFF

V gene: TRBV5-1
D gene: TRBD1
clone size: many
J gene: TRBJ1-2
CDR3 DNA: TGCGCCAGCAGCCTGACAGGGGTTGAAGACTATGGCTACACCTTC
CDR3 protein: CASSLTGVEDYGYTF

V gene: TRBV3-1
D gene: .
clone size: .
J gene: TRBJ2-1
CDR3 DNA: TGTGCCAGCAGCCAGACCCTGTATCATGGTAATGAGCAGTTCTTC
CDR3 protein: CASSQTLYHGNEQFF

V gene: TRBV20-1
D gene: .
clone size: .
J gene: TRBJ1-1
CDR3 DNA: TGCAGTGCTAGAGATGGGGACACTGAAGCTTTCTTT
CDR3 protein: CSARDGDTEAFF

V gene: TRBV13
D gene: .
clone size: .
J gene: TRBJ2-1
CDR3 DNA: TGTGCCAGCAGCCCCTCTGGTGGGGTGGAGTTCTTC
CDR3 protein: CASSPSGGVEFF

V gene: TRBV5-4
D gene: TRBD2
clone size: .
J gene: TRBJ2-3
CDR3 DNA: TGTGCCAGCAGCCCCAAAAAACTGGCGGGGGTTGGAGATACGCAGTATTTT
CDR3 protein: CASSPKKLAGVGDTQYF

V gene: TRBV2
D gene: TRBD2
clone size: many
J gene: TRBJ2-1
CDR3 DNA: TGTGCCAGCAGTGGCGGACTAGCGGGGGCTACGTTCTTC
CDR3 protein: CASSGGLAGATFF

V gene: TRBV6-5
D gene: TRBD1
clone size: few
J gene: TRBJ1-1
CDR3 DNA: TGTGCCAGCAGTCGACAGGGCTACACTGAAGCTTTCTTT
CDR3 protein: CASSRQGYTEAFF

V gene: TRBV7-8
D gene: TRBD2
clone size: few
J gene: TRBJ2-5
CDR3 DNA: TGTGCCAGCAGCATGAACACAGCGGGGCTCTTCGGGACCCAGTACTTC
CDR3 protein: CASSMNTAGLFGTQYF

V gene: TRBV28
D gene: .
clone size: .
J gene: TRBJ2-2
CDR3 DNA: TGTGCCAGCAGTCCTTACGCAGCAGTGGACACCGGGGAGCTGTTTTTT
CDR3 protein: CASSPYAAVDTGELFF

V gene: TRBV5-4
D gene: .
clone size: many
J gene: TRBJ2-3
CDR3 DNA: TGTGCCAGCAGCTTGTTGGGAGAACCGTCAGATACGCAGTATTTT
CDR3 protein: CASSLLGEPSDTQYF

V gene: TRBV5-6
D gene: .
clone size: few
J gene: TRBJ1-2
CDR3 DNA: TGTGCCAGCAGTAAAAACAACTTACAGGGTGAAGGCTACACCTTC
CDR3 protein: CASSKNNLQGEGYTF

V gene: TRBV3-1
D gene: TRBD1
clone size: few
J gene: TRBJ1-4
CDR3 DNA: TGTGCCAGCAGCCAATTCCAGGGGGCAACTAATGAAAAACTGTTTTTT
CDR3 protein: CASSQFQGATNEKLFF

V gene: TRBV10-2
D gene: .
clone size: many
J gene: TRBJ2-4
CDR3 DNA: TGCGCCAGCGGAGGGACGGACGCTATAGCCAAAAACATTCAGTACTTC
CDR3 protein: CASGGTDAIAKNIQYF

V gene: TRBV7-9
D gene: TRBD1
clone size: .
J gene: TRBJ1-1
CDR3 DNA: TGTGCCAGCAGTCGGACAGGGACTGAAGCTTTCTTT
CDR3 protein: CASSRTGTEAFF

V gene: TRBV10-3
D gene: .
clone size: .
J gene: TRBJ1-1
CDR3 DNA: TGTGCCATCAGTGAATCACTTCCCAAGAACACTGAAGCTTTCTTT
CDR3 protein: CAISESLPKNTEAFF

V gene: TRBV11-2
D gene: TRBD2
clone size: .
J gene: TRBJ2-1
CDR3 DNA: TGTGCCAGCAGCTCTAGGGAGGGCAACTACAATGAGCAGTTCTTC
CDR3 protein: CASSSREGNYNEQFF

V gene: TRBV6-6
D gene: TRBD2
clone size: .
J gene: TRBJ2-1
CDR3 DNA: TGTGCCAGCAGTTACTCTCCTAGCGGGGGGGGAAGCTCCTACAATGAGCAGTTCTTC
CDR3 protein: CASSYSPSGGGSSYNEQFF

V gene: TRBV7-2
D gene: TRBD1
clone size: .
J gene: TRBJ1-2
CDR3 DNA: TGTGCCAGCAGCTTAAAGGGGGCCGTGGGTGGCTACACCTTC
CDR3 protein: CASSLKGAVGGYTF

V gene: TRBV5-4
D gene: .
clone size: few
J gene: TRBJ1-2
CDR3 DNA: TGTGCCAGCAGCTTGGTCGGACCAATCTCAAACTATGGCTACACCTTC
CDR3 protein: CASSLVGPISNYGYTF

V gene: TRBV9
D gene: TRBD2
clone size: .
J gene: TRBJ2-3
CDR3 DNA: TGTGCCAGCAGCGTATCCACCGGACTAGCGCCAGATACGCAGTATTTT
CDR3 protein: CASSVSTGLAPDTQYF

V gene: TRBV25-1
D gene: .
clone size: .
J gene: TRBJ1-1
CDR3 DNA: TGTGCCAGCAGGCCCGCGGGGGTGACTGCTGACACTGAAGCTTTCTTT
CDR3 protein: CASRPAGVTADTEAFF

V gene: TRBV3-1
D gene: .
clone size: few
J gene: TRBJ1-2
CDR3 DNA: TGTGCCAGCAGCCTATTCAACACAGGGGGCTACACCTTC
CDR3 protein: CASSLFNTGGYTF